This paragraph reports one T cell receptor (beta chain). Its antigen is unknown. The sample is drawn from a study of siplizumab effects on memory and regulatory T cells. Whole-study findings and limits: In siplizumab cultures, the suppressive function of proliferating Tregs remained unconfirmed. About 80-97% of proliferating CD4+ or CD8+ clones had no assignable naive or memory phenotype.

The assay covered some 10^5 TCR templates per sample. Sequenced by immunoSEQ multiplex PCR; TCRdb stores in-frame clones only, minus some. Of about 100,000 clones in the sample, about 95% were seen once. The junction had 5 bases not matched to a gene; V was cut back by 3 bases and J by 3 bases. This CDR3 is 15 amino acids long. Germline CDR1 reads MDHEN; CDR2 reads SYDVKM. The receptor comes from a human donor in good health. V gene TRBV28 combines with J gene TRBJ1-5, with 7 bases aligning to TRBD1. Material: non-Treg CD4+ T cells sorted from blood. CDR3 protein: CASSFQDRLNQPQHF. The CDR3 DNA reads as TGTGCCAGCAGTTTCCAGGACAGGCTCAATCAGCCCCAGCATTTT.